The 15 T cell receptor beta chains given below trace back to one sample, sequenced in a study of T cells in localized non-small cell lung cancer. The data were produced by immunoSEQ multiplex PCR, yet TCRdb's version contains in-frame clones alone and is incomplete. The sample lists about 59,000 clones, 80% to 95% occurring once. The sequenced sample was peripheral blood, obtained before any cancer treatment. The source is a man aged 40-75 years with stage I lung adenocarcinoma.

V usage is TRBV5-4 and J usage is TRBJ2-7, with D possibly matching TRBD1 (7 bases). The V end lost 4 bases, the J end lost 3 bases, and 20 bases lay between the germline ends. The length of the CDR3 is 16 residues. Germline values: CDR1 SGHNT, CDR2 YYREEE (reference sequence). DNA for the CDR3: TGTGCCAGCAGCCCCCGACAGGGAGGTAAGGTCTACGAGCAGTACTTC. Translation: CASSPRQGGKVYEQYF. The complete variable domain, with remaining parts taken from reference TRBV5-4 and TRBJ2-7, reads ETGVTQSPTHLIKTRGQQVTLRCSSQSGHNTVSWYQQALGQGPQFIFQYYREEENGRGNFPPRFSGLQFPNYSSELNVNALELDDSALYLCASSPRQGGKVYEQYFGPGTRLTVT.

The sample holds one count of this clone. The chain joins TRBV7-3 to TRBJ1-2; possibly TRBD1 for D (5 bases). Looked up from germline, CDR1 is SGHTA and CDR2 is FQGTGA. V was pared by 3 bases and J by 4 bases, with 15 bases between. This CDR3 contains 15 residues. The CDR3 region is CASSLGQGGIYGYTF. In DNA form, the CDR3 reads TGTGCCAGCAGCTTGGGGCAGGGAGGGATCTATGGCTACACCTTC.

This rearrangement joins TRBV25-1 to TRBJ2-7; TRBD2 agrees at 8 bases. Per germline, CDR1 MGHDK and CDR2 SYGVNS. The CDR3 spans 14 residues. V shed 3 bases and J 2 bases; nucleotides not matched to a gene: 3. The CDR3 is CASSDTSGTYEQYF. CDR3 in DNA: TGTGCCAGCAGTGACACTAGCGGAACCTACGAGCAGTACTTC.

The rearrangement uses TRBV11-1 and TRBJ2-6; D gene uncertain. Looked up from germline, CDR1 is SGHAT and CDR2 is FQDESV (reference sequence). Trimming took 5 bases from V and 4 from J, leaving 15 bases between them. This CDR3 is 16 amino acids long. The CDR3 spells CASSATPGSGANVLTF. CDR3 bases: TGTGCCAGCAGCGCGACCCCAGGTTCCGGGGCCAACGTCCTGACTTTC.

This chain joins TRBV10-2 and TRBJ2-7; a weak D match, TRBD1 (5 bases). Deletions cut 3 bases from V and 4 bases from J, with 13 bases between. This CDR3 contains 14 residues. Per germline, CDR1 WSHSY and CDR2 SAAADI. The CDR3 bases are TGCGCCAGCAGTGATCAGGGCAGGCCTTACGAGCAGTACTTC. Amino acid sequence: CASSDQGRPYEQYF.

The rearrangement uses TRBV28 and TRBJ2-7; D not resolved. The CDR3 covers 15 residues. V was pared by 6 bases and J by 1 base, with 16 bases between. From germline, CDR1 is MDHEN and CDR2 SYDVKM. The DNA of the CDR3 is TGTGCCAGCAGGCAACTCCGCGGCTTATCCTACGAGCAGTACTTC. Translated, it gives CASRQLRGLSYEQYF.

CDR3 in amino acids: CASSPEQGKLRGYTF. The CDR3 DNA follows: TGTGCCAGCAGCCCGGAACAGGGGAAATTGAGAGGCTACACCTTC. The rearrangement uses TRBV5-5 and TRBJ1-2; 7 bases align to TRBD1. Germline V gives CDR1 SGHKS, CDR2 YYEKEE (reference sequence). The CDR3 totals 15 residues. V lost 4 bases, J lost 8 bases, and 14 bases stayed unmatched.

This chain uses TRBV5-1 with TRBJ1-6, with D hard to call. The germline CDR1 and CDR2 sequences are SGHRS and YFSETQ. The CDR3 contains 14 residues. Trimming cost V 0 bases and J 10 bases, with 11 bases left between them. The CDR3 DNA sequence: TGCGCCAGCAGCTTGGTACCGGCGGGGTCACCCCTCCACTTT. This translates into CASSLVPAGSPLHF.

The rearrangement uses TRBV5-4 and TRBJ1-2, with TRBD1 matching over 8 bases. Germline trimming cut 1 base from V and 6 bases from J; bases unmatched to any gene: 8. The germline V gene has CDR1 SGHNT and CDR2 YYREEE (reference sequence). The CDR3 loop spans 15 amino acids. The CDR3 bases are TGTGCCAGCAGCTTGATATCAGGGGGCGCGGATGGCTACACCTTC. Translated: CASSLISGGADGYTF.

This chain connects TRBV20-1 to TRBJ1-5; tentatively, D is TRBD1 (5 bases). V dropped 6 bases and J dropped 3 bases, with 6 bases sitting between them. This CDR3 has 11 residues. Germline assignment: CDR1 DFQATT and CDR2 SNEGSKA (reference sequence). The CDR3 DNA sequence: TGCAGTGCAGGGGACAATCAGCCCCAGCATTTT. Amino acid sequence: CSAGDNQPQHF.

This sequence joins TRBV9 and TRBJ2-3; 10 bases agree with TRBD1. The V segment lost 4 bases and the J segment 4 bases; nucleotides outside the gene matches: 9. Germline assignment: CDR1 SGDLS and CDR2 YYNGEE. The CDR3 covers 16 residues. CDR3 nucleotides: TGTGCCAGCAGCACCCGCCGACAGGGGGCTCCAGATACGCAGTATTTT. It codes for CASSTRRQGAPDTQYF.

The CDR3, as DNA: TGTGCCTGGAGTGGTGTATTAGATACTAACTATGGCTACACCTTC. Protein sequence: CAWSGVLDTNYGYTF. This chain uses TRBV30 with TRBJ1-2, with unresolved D. This CDR3 comprises 15 residues. Germline assignment: CDR1 GTSNPN and CDR2 SVGIG (reference sequence). Trimming took off 1 base at V and 0 bases at J, with 12 bases between the two ends.

The chain links TRBV7-8 to TRBJ2-7; D remains ambiguous. The CDR3 loop spans 13 amino acids. The V end lost 4 bases, the J end lost 0 bases, and 7 bases lay between the germline ends. Germline CDR1 and CDR2: SGHVS and FQNEAQ. This CDR3 reads CASSSPSSYEQYF. In nucleotides, the CDR3 is TGTGCCAGCAGCTCGCCGAGCTCCTACGAGCAGTACTTC.

The chain uses TRBV19 and TRBJ1-2, with a possible D match to TRBD1 (5 bases). This CDR3 has 13 amino acids. The V gene's germline CDR1 is LNHDA and CDR2 SQIVND (reference sequence). V lost 11 bases to trimming and J lost 4 bases, with 17 bases between them. The DNA for the CDR3 is TGTGCCCTCTCGAGGAGGGACGGCTATGGCTACACCTTC. It is translated as CALSRRDGYGYTF.

The chain couples TRBV6-1 to TRBJ1-4, with D tentatively TRBD1 (6 bases). V lost 1 base and J 11 bases, leaving 17 bases between the germline ends. CDR3 length: 15 amino acids. The germline CDR1 and CDR2 sequences are MNHNS and SASEGT. The CDR3 region has the DNA TGTGCCAGCAGTGAAGAGCGGGGGCTAGGGGGGAAACTGTTTTTT. This encodes CASSEERGLGGKLFF.